This is a list of T cell receptor beta chains from one sample in a study of blood T cells in healthy people across ages. TCRdb ran MiXCR on the 5' RACE reads and lists one entry per CDR3 protein. The sample contains 980,000 or so distinct CDR3 sequences, about 48% of which appear only once. The sample comprised blood. These receptors originate from a young man in good health. Both conserved end residues are part of each CDR3. The D gene is left open where the match is weak. Part of the rows lack a size; the others show once, few, many or a class for expanded clones.

d_gene	abundance	v_gene	j_gene	CDR3nt	CDR3aa
.	.	TRBV4-3	TRBJ2-7	TGCGCCAGCAGCCAAGGAGCTAGTGTCCACGAGCAGTACTTC	CASSQGASVHEQYF
.	.	TRBV27	TRBJ2-1	TGTGCCAGCAGTTTGTTCAGCTCCTGCAATGAGCAGTTCTTC	CASSLFSSCNEQFF
.	.	TRBV5-1	TRBJ1-6	TGCGCCAGCAGCTTGGAGGCAGTGCGAGCCTATAATTCACCCCTCCACTTT	CASSLEAVRAYNSPLHF
.	.	TRBV20-1	TRBJ2-3	TGCAGTGCTAGAGATCCGGCCATGAGCACAGATACGCAGTATTTT	CSARDPAMSTDTQYF
.	.	TRBV21-1	TRBJ2-3	TGTGCCAGCAGCAAAAATAATCGGGACAGGGACCCAAGCACAGATACGCAGTATTTT	CASSKNNRDRDPSTDTQYF
.	.	TRBV5-1	TRBJ2-7	TGCGCCAGCAGTGAAGTAGGGCTCGAGCAGTACTTC	CASSEVGLEQYF
.	.	TRBV28	TRBJ2-7	TGTGCCAGCAACAGGTACTACGAGCAGTACTTC	CASNRYYEQYF
.	.	TRBV12-3/TRBV12-4	TRBJ2-3	TGTGCCAGCAGTTTCGCGGGGGCCGCGGATACGCAGTATTTT	CASSFAGAADTQYF
TRBD1	.	TRBV24-1	TRBJ2-2	TGTGCCACCAGTGATCCTCAATACCGACAGGGCCTGAACCCCGGGGAGCTGTTTTTT	CATSDPQYRQGLNPGELFF
.	.	TRBV27	TRBJ2-1	TGTGCCAGCAGTCTCCGGGCCCAGACGGGGGATGAGCAGTTCTTC	CASSLRAQTGDEQFF
TRBD1	many	TRBV5-1	TRBJ2-5	TGCGCCAGCAGCTTACAGGGGACACAAGAGACCCAGTACTTC	CASSLQGTQETQYF
TRBD1	.	TRBV20-1	TRBJ1-6	TGCAGTGCCACCCGGGACAGGGCTCATAATTCACCCCTCCACTTT	CSATRDRAHNSPLHF
TRBD1	many	TRBV29-1	TRBJ2-7	TGCAGCGTTATGCCCCCGGACAGGGTCTACGAGCAGTACTTC	CSVMPPDRVYEQYF
.	few	TRBV6-4	TRBJ2-3	TGTGCCAGCAGTGCAGGGGAGGCAGATACGCAGTATTTT	CASSAGEADTQYF
.	many	TRBV7-2	TRBJ2-1	TGTGCCAGCAGCACCACAGCGGCAGATTACAATGAGCAGTTCTTC	CASSTTAADYNEQFF
TRBD2	.	TRBV25-1	TRBJ2-7	TGTGCCAGCAGTTCCTTTGGGAGCGGGGGACCCGAGCAGTACTTC	CASSSFGSGGPEQYF